Below, 32 T cell receptor beta chains from the same sample are listed, as sequenced in a study of brain T cells in children with intractable seizures. TCRdb's table, derived via immunoSEQ multiplex PCR, lists solely in-frame clones and lacks some. The sample has approximately 110,000 clones; 94% are singletons. Material: peripheral blood, obtained at surgery. The receptor set was obtained from a boy younger than two with hemimegalencephaly and intractable seizures.

The rearrangement links TRBV11-3 to TRBJ2-7, with D tentatively TRBD2 (5 bases). This CDR3 region has 14 residues. The germline V and J ends were trimmed by 3 bases and 3 bases, with 12 bases remaining between them. From germline, CDR1 is SGHNT and CDR2 YENEEA. CDR3 sequence: CASSFSRGGYEQYF. CDR3 DNA sequence: TGTGCCAGCAGCTTTTCCCGAGGAGGCTACGAGCAGTACTTC.

This clone appeared a single time. This chain uses TRBV5-1 with TRBJ1-2; D call uncertain. Looked up from germline, CDR1 is SGHRS and CDR2 is YFSETQ. V dropped 0 bases and J dropped 8 bases, with 14 bases sitting between them. This CDR3 is 14 amino acids long. The CDR3 DNA is TGCGCCAGCAGCTTGGAATGGGCCACGGAGGGCTACACCTTC. Translating it yields CASSLEWATEGYTF. The full variable domain, its missing parts supplied by reference TRBV5-1 and TRBJ1-2, is KAGVTQTPRYLIKTRGQQVTLSCSPISGHRSVSWYQQTPGQGLQFLFEYFSETQRNKGNFPGRFSGRQFSNSRSEMNVSTLELGDSALYLCASSLEWATEGYTFGSGTRLTVV.

CDR3 loop: CASSPRQGTEAFF. The DNA for the CDR3 is TGCGCCAGCAGCCCACGACAGGGCACTGAAGCTTTCTTT. The chain recombines TRBV5-1 with TRBJ1-1; 7 positions match TRBD1. CDR3 length: 13 residues. CDR1 is SGHRS and CDR2 is YFSETQ in the germline V gene. V trimming: 4 bases; J trimming: 4 bases; junction bases outside the gene matches: 4.

The chain has TRBV28 and TRBJ2-6; D may be TRBD1 or TRBD2 (5 bases each). The V and J ends lost 8 bases and 3 bases respectively, with 8 bases between them. Germline V gene data show CDR1 as MDHEN and CDR2 as SYDVKM. The CDR3 is made up of 13 amino acids. CDR3 loop: CASGTSGANVLTF. CDR3 coding DNA: TGTGCCAGCGGGACGAGTGGGGCCAACGTCCTGACTTTC.

The J gene is TRBJ2-3, the V gene TRBV5-4; no definite D call. Trimming removed 7 bases at V and 1 base at J, with 16 bases between. The V gene's germline CDR1 is SGHNT and CDR2 YYREEE (reference sequence). CDR3 length equals 15 residues. The CDR3: CASRHTPERTDTQYF. The CDR3 region has the DNA TGTGCCAGCCGTCACACCCCCGAACGCACAGATACGCAGTATTTT.

This chain joins TRBV3-1 (or the pseudogene TRBV3-2) and TRBJ2-1, with 12 nucleotides matching TRBD1. This CDR3 has 19 residues. J was trimmed by 7 bases and V by 0 bases; bases with no gene match: 13. Germline-derived CDR1 and CDR2 are LGHDT and YNNKEL (reference sequence). CDR3 loop: CASSQEGLDRDRGRNEQFF. The CDR3 bases are TGTGCCAGCAGCCAAGAGGGACTCGACCGGGACAGGGGGCGGAATGAGCAGTTCTTC.

This clone is a singleton in its sample. This chain joins TRBV6-5 and TRBJ2-7; 8 nucleotides line up with TRBD1. Germline V CDR1 and CDR2: MNHEY, SVGAGI. The CDR3 is made up of 13 amino acids. The trim removed 2 bases at V and 4 bases at J, leaving 1 base unmatched. DNA of the CDR3: TGTGCCAGCAGTTACAGGGACAGGTACGAGCAGTACTTC. Translated, it gives CASSYRDRYEQYF.

This clone came up a few times. The chain combines TRBV7-9 with TRBJ1-6; tentative D call: TRBD1 (6 bases). Trimming cost V 4 bases and J 14 bases, with 21 bases left between them. Germline V gene lookup returns CDR1 SEHNR and CDR2 FQNEAQ (reference sequence). CDR3 length: 15 amino acids. This CDR3 reads CASSSRDTRGRTLHF. For the CDR3, the DNA is TGTGCCAGCAGCTCCCGGGACACTCGAGGGAGAACCCTCCACTTT.

This chain joins TRBV5-4 and TRBJ2-3; 8 bases agree with TRBD2. The CDR3 loop spans 16 amino acids. After removal of 4 bases from V and 6 bases from J, the junction contained 13 bases not matched to a gene. CDR1 SGHNT and CDR2 YYREEE come from the germline V gene (reference sequence). The CDR3 loop is CASSKGVGREVDTQYF. The CDR3 DNA sequence: TGTGCCAGCAGCAAAGGGGTGGGGCGGGAGGTGGATACGCAGTATTTT.

This chain's CDR3 is CASSFAGPNTDTQYF. Here the CDR3 DNA reads TGTGCCAGCAGCTTTGCGGGACCCAACACAGATACGCAGTATTTT. V usage is TRBV5-4 and J usage is TRBJ2-3; weak D call: TRBD2 (6 bases). The germline gives CDR1 SGHNT, CDR2 YYREEE (reference sequence). The CDR3 covers 15 residues. Trimming pared 2 bases from V and 2 bases from J, leaving 12 bases between. Full variable domain (remainder filled in from reference TRBV5-4 and TRBJ2-3): ETGVTQSPTHLIKTRGQQVTLRCSSQSGHNTVSWYQQALGQGPQFIFQYYREEENGRGNFPPRFSGLQFPNYSSELNVNALELDDSALYLCASSFAGPNTDTQYFGPGTRLTVL.

This rearrangement joins TRBV5-4 to TRBJ1-3; 7 bases match TRBD1. Trimming cost V 1 base and J 0 bases; bases outside gene matches: 10. The CDR3 is 18 residues long. Germline V gene data show CDR1 as SGHNT and CDR2 as YYREEE (reference sequence). CDR3 coding DNA: TGTGCCAGCAGCTTGTCCGCCCCGGGACAGTTCTCTGGAAACACCATATATTTT. It specifies CASSLSAPGQFSGNTIYF.

The V call is TRBV14, the J call TRBJ2-7, with TRBD2 identical over 7 bases. The CDR3 contains 15 residues. V shed 0 bases and J 2 bases; nucleotides not matched to a gene: 4. The germline CDR1 and CDR2 sequences are SGHDN and FVKESK. This chain's CDR3 is CASSQEAAGPYEQYF. The CDR3 bases are TGTGCCAGCAGCCAAGAGGCAGCGGGACCCTACGAGCAGTACTTC.

This rearrangement joins TRBV28 to TRBJ2-4; D may correspond to TRBD1 or TRBD2 (5 bases each). CDR3 size: 15 residues. The V gene lost 5 bases and the J gene lost 1 base, with 12 bases spanning the gap. Per the germline V gene, CDR1 is MDHEN and CDR2 is SYDVKM. This CDR3 is CASSSGEGAKNIQYF. Here the CDR3 DNA reads TGTGCCAGCAGTAGCGGAGAGGGGGCCAAAAACATTCAGTACTTC.

The rearrangement links TRBV28 to TRBJ2-1; 11 bases agree with TRBD2. Per germline, CDR1 MDHEN and CDR2 SYDVKM. The J segment lost 9 bases and the V segment lost 0 bases, leaving 10 bases of the junction unmatched. The CDR3 sequence is 17 residues long. The CDR3 sequence: CASSLWQGGSGGGEQFF. The CDR3 DNA sequence: TGTGCCAGCAGTTTATGGCAGGGCGGTAGCGGGGGGGGTGAGCAGTTCTTC.

The gene calls are TRBV7-6 and TRBJ2-1; perhaps TRBD2 as D (6 bases). Trimming shortened V by 2 bases and J by 2 bases, and 13 bases separated the two germline ends. The germline V gene has CDR1 SGHVS and CDR2 FNYEAQ. The CDR3 is made up of 16 amino acids. CDR3 amino acids: CASSLPPGDTYNEQFF. Here the CDR3 DNA reads TGTGCCAGCAGCTTACCCCCGGGAGATACCTACAATGAGCAGTTCTTC.

This clone occurred once. This chain uses TRBV6-5 with TRBJ1-2, with D tentatively TRBD1 (5 bases). V gave up 0 bases and J gave up 2 bases, with 7 bases separating them. The CDR3 spans 14 residues. Germline CDR1 is MNHEY and CDR2 is SVGAGI. In DNA form, the CDR3 reads TGTGCCAGCAGTTACTCCGGGGGAAACTATGGCTACACCTTC. Protein: CASSYSGGNYGYTF.

A single count supports this clone. This chain connects TRBV4-2 to TRBJ1-6, with 9 positions matching TRBD1. The germline gives CDR1 LGHNA, CDR2 YNFKEQ. Trimming took 5 bases from V and 11 from J; bases not matched to a gene: 4. The CDR3 consists of 13 residues. CDR3 in DNA: TGTGCCAGCAGCGCAGGACAGGGGACACCCCTCCACTTT. It codes for CASSAGQGTPLHF.

This clone appeared a few times. The V call is TRBV28, the J call TRBJ2-7; 9 bases align to TRBD1. Trimming took 3 bases from V and 4 from J; bases not matched to a gene: 13. Germline CDR1 reads MDHEN; CDR2 reads SYDVKM. The CDR3 extends over 17 amino acids. The CDR3 DNA sequence: TGTGCCAGCAGTTTTTCTCACTTCGGGACAGGGAGTTACGAGCAGTACTTC. This encodes CASSFSHFGTGSYEQYF.

The CDR3 bases are TGTGCCAGCAGCACGCGGGACAGGGGGCTCTATGGCTACACCTTC. Translated, it gives CASSTRDRGLYGYTF. The chain has TRBV7-9 and TRBJ1-2; TRBD1 matches 12 bases. The germline V gene has CDR1 SEHNR and CDR2 FQNEAQ (reference sequence). CDR3 length equals 15 residues. J lost 4 bases, V lost 5 bases, and 5 bases had no gene match.

This chain uses TRBV5-1 with TRBJ2-7; 7 positions agree with TRBD2. J gave up 2 bases and V 0 bases, and 14 bases lay outside the gene matches. Germline V CDR1 and CDR2: SGHRS, YFSETQ. There are 18 residues in the CDR3. CDR3 DNA sequence: TGCGCCAGCAGCTTGGCCTTTAATCCGGGAGGTACAACCTACGAGCAGTACTTC. Its protein is CASSLAFNPGGTTYEQYF.

The rearrangement joins TRBV5-8 to TRBJ2-5; 11 bases agree with TRBD1. J lost 3 bases, V lost 0 bases, and 4 bases had no gene match. The CDR3 is 16 residues long. Germline loops: CDR1 SGHTS, CDR2 YDEGEE. The CDR3 here is CASSLAGTGGEETQYF. The CDR3 region has the DNA TGTGCCAGCAGCTTGGCCGGGACAGGGGGAGAAGAGACCCAGTACTTC.

The J gene is TRBJ1-2, the V gene TRBV29-1, with a weak D call TRBD1 (6 bases). Germline V lookup: CDR1 SQVTM, CDR2 ANQGSEA. The CDR3 loop spans 13 amino acids. V was shortened by 6 bases and J by 4 bases, with 15 bases between the two germline ends. The CDR3 spells CSVQTGHPYGYTF. DNA of the CDR3: TGCAGCGTCCAGACAGGCCACCCCTATGGCTACACCTTC.

CDR3 DNA sequence: TGTGCCAGCAGCCAAAGTCAGAGCCTATTCAAAAACATTCAGTACTTC. This codes for CASSQSQSLFKNIQYF. This chain uses TRBV14 with TRBJ2-4; D gene unclear. This CDR3 is built from 16 residues. Germline V gene sequence: CDR1 SGHDN, CDR2 FVKESK. Trimming pared 2 bases from V and 3 bases from J, leaving 14 bases between.

The genes are TRBV7-9 and TRBJ1-1; D ambiguous. With 5 bases removed from V and 5 bases from J, the gap between germline ends came to 12 bases. The CDR3 extends over 13 amino acids. Germline CDR1 is SEHNR and CDR2 is FQNEAQ (reference sequence). DNA for the CDR3: TGTGCCAGCAGCCCAAGTCCCCAAACTGAAGCTTTCTTT. Encoded protein: CASSPSPQTEAFF. Drawing the rest from reference TRBV7-9 and TRBJ1-1, the complete variable domain is DTGVSQNPRHKITKRGQNVTFRCDPISEHNRLYWYRQTLGQGPEFLTYFQNEAQLEKSRLLSDRFSAERPKGSFSTLEIQRTEQGDSAMYLCASSPSPQTEAFFGQGTRLTVV.

This clone is a singleton in its sample. The chain carries TRBV24-1 and TRBJ2-1, with 8 bases identical to TRBD1. V shed 4 bases, J shed 5 bases, and the junction held 18 bases outside the gene matches. CDR1 is KGHDR and CDR2 is SFDVKD in the germline V gene. This CDR3 spans 19 amino acids. In nucleotides, the CDR3 is TGTGCCACCAGTGACCGGGACAGGAGTCCCCCCCGAGGGGACAATGAGCAGTTCTTC. It codes for CATSDRDRSPPRGDNEQFF.

This sequence joins TRBV5-1 and TRBJ1-6; the D is unclear. V lost 6 bases to trimming and J lost 6 bases, with 13 bases between them. CDR3 length: 14 amino acids. Germline assignment: CDR1 SGHRS and CDR2 YFSETQ. The CDR3 DNA follows: TGCGCCAGCAAGGACGGTATGCCTAATTCACCCCTCCACTTT. It specifies CASKDGMPNSPLHF.

The chain has TRBV18 and TRBJ2-3; D is undetermined. Between the trimmed V and J ends, which lost 0 bases and 4 bases, there was a span of 8 bases. The CDR3 runs to 14 residues. Germline V CDR1 and CDR2: KGHSH, LQKENI. CDR3 residues: CASSPPPTADTQYF. In nucleotides, the CDR3 is TGTGCCAGCTCACCACCCCCAACGGCAGATACGCAGTATTTT.

V and J are TRBV21-1 and TRBJ2-3; TRBD1 reflects the table's D call only, with no check against the DNA. TRBV21-1 is marked as a pseudogene. The CDR3 extends over 14 amino acids. The CDR3 nucleotides read TGTGCCAGCAGCAAATGGCAGGGCACAGATACGCAGTATTTT. It translates to CASSKWQGTDTQYF.

V is TRBV9 and J is TRBJ2-1; D is perhaps TRBD1 or TRBD2 (5 bases each). The CDR3 totals 15 residues. V lost 2 bases, J lost 2 bases, and 11 bases lay in between. Germline CDR1 is SGDLS and CDR2 is YYNGEE. CDR3 region: CASSVGEGTYNEQFF. DNA of the CDR3: TGTGCCAGCAGCGTCGGTGAGGGGACCTACAATGAGCAGTTCTTC.

This CDR3 is CASSLVPASYEQYF. CDR3 DNA: TGCGCCAGCAGCTTGGTCCCTGCCTCCTACGAGCAGTACTTC. This chain connects TRBV5-1 to TRBJ2-7, with D hard to call. The germline CDR1 and CDR2 sequences are SGHRS and YFSETQ. V was cut by 0 bases and J by 0 bases, with 7 bases left in between. There are 14 residues in the CDR3.

The chain recombines TRBV6-5 with TRBJ2-3, with 9 bases matching TRBD2. Germline CDR1 reads MNHEY; CDR2 reads SVGAGI. After removal of 2 bases from V and 4 bases from J, the junction contained 4 bases not matched to a gene. The CDR3 has 15 residues. CDR3 DNA: TGTGCCAGCAGTTACGCGGGAGGGGTCGCAGATACGCAGTATTTT. The encoded protein is CASSYAGGVADTQYF.

This sequence joins TRBV6-1 and TRBJ2-4, with 9 bases lining up with TRBD2. J was trimmed by 7 bases and V by 2 bases; bases with no gene match: 9. From germline, CDR1 is MNHNS and CDR2 SASEGT. The CDR3 loop spans 16 amino acids. In DNA form, the CDR3 reads TGTGCCAGCAGTGAATGGGCGGGAGGGCTCCTCAACATTCAGTACTTC. Its protein is CASSEWAGGLLNIQYF.